The present T cell receptor beta chain was sequenced within a study of T cells in Graves' hyperthyroidism and ophthalmopathy. Whole-study results and caveats: Blood also showed most of the thyroid clonotypes that were expanded above 0.001.

Researchers amplified the TCR beta CDR3 regions from RNA transcripts. Initially, a first-round RT-PCR of the TCR CDR3 employed the HTBI primer set. TCRdb fed the multiplex PCR reads into MiXCR, producing one record per CDR3 protein. The sample has hundreds of thousands of distinct CDR3 sequences, 13% seen once. This clonotype was counted ten times or more. Its antigen is currently unknown. Sequenced sample: blood. The sequence derives from a woman between 18 and 29 years old with Graves' hyperthyroidism.

The CDR3 spells CASSFSLGTDTQYF. The CDR3 nucleotides read TGTGCCAGCAGTTTTAGTCTAGGCACAGATACGCAGTATTTT. This chain uses TRBV12-3 or TRBV12-4 with TRBJ2-3; D uncertain. The V end was cut by 3 bases, the J end by 1 base, with 8 bases between. The CDR3 spans 14 residues.